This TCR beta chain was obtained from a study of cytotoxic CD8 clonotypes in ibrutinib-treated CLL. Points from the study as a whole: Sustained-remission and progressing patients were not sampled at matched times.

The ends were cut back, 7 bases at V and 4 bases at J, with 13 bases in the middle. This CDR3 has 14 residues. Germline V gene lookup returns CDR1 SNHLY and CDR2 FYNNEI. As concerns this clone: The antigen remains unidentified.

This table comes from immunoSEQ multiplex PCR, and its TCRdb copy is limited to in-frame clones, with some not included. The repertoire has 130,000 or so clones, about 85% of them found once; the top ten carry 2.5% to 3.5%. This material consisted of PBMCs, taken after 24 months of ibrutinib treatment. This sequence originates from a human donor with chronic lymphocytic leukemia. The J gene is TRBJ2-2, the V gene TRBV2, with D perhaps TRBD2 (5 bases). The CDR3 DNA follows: TGTGCCAGCAATAGCGTCAGACTCACCGGGGAGCTGTTTTTT. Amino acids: CASNSVRLTGELFF.